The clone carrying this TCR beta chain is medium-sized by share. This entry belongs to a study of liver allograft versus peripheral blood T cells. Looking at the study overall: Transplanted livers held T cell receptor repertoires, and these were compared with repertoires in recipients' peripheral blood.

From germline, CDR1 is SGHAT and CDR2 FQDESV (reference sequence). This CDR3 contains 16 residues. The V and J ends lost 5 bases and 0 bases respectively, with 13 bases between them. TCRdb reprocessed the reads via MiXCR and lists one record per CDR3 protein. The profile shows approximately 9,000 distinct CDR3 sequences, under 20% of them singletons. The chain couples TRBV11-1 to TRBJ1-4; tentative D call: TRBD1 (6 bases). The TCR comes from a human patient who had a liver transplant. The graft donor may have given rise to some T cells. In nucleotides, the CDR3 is TGTGCCAGCAGCCGCGGACAGACAGCAACTAATGAAAAACTGTTTTTT. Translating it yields CASSRGQTATNEKLFF.